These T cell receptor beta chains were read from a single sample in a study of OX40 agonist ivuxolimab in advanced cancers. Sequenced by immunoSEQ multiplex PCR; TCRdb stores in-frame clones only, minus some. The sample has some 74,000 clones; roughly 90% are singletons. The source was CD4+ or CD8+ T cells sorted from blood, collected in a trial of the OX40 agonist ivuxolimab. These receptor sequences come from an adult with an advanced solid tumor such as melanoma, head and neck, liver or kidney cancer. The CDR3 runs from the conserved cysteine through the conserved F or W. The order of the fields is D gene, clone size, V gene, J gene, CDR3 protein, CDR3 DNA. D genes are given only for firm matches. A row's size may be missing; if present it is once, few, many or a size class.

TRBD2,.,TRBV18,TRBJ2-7,CASSSPPIAGITYEQYF,TGTGCCAGCTCATCACCCCCCATAGCGGGGATAACCTACGAGCAGTACTTC
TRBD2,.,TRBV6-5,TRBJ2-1,CASRTSGITYNEQFF,TGTGCCAGCAGGACGAGCGGGATCACCTACAATGAGCAGTTCTTC
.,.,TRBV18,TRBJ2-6,CASSPQGTGANVLTF,TGTGCCAGCTCACCACAGGGGACTGGGGCCAACGTCCTGACTTTC
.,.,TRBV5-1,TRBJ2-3,CASSLGAGLVVATDTQYF,TGCGCCAGCAGCTTGGGGGCAGGGTTGGTCGTGGCCACAGATACGCAGTATTTT
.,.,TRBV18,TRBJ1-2,CASSPGEGSYGYTF,TGTGCCAGCTCACCCGGGGAAGGAAGCTATGGCTACACCTTC
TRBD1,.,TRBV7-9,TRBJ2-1,CASSLALDRGNEQFF,TGTGCCAGCAGCTTAGCGCTTGACAGGGGTAATGAGCAGTTCTTC
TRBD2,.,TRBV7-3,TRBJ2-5,CASSLVPSGTETQYF,TGTGCCAGCAGCTTAGTTCCTAGCGGGACCGAGACCCAGTACTTC
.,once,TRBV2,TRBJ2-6,CASSPDPSGANVLTF,TGTGCCAGCAGTCCGGACCCCTCTGGGGCCAACGTCCTGACTTTC
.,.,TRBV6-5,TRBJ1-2,CASSYSREGGGYTF,TGTGCCAGCAGTTACTCGAGAGAGGGGGGAGGCTACACCTTC
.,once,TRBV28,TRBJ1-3,CASSPMWASGNTIYF,TGTGCCAGCAGCCCCATGTGGGCATCAGGAAACACCATATATTTT
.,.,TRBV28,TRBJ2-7,CASSLPLGGTLYEQYF,TGTGCCAGCAGCCTCCCGTTGGGGGGAACTCTCTACGAGCAGTACTTC
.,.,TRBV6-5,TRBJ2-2,CASRHHLTDTGELFF,TGTGCCAGCAGACACCACCTAACCGACACCGGGGAGCTGTTTTTT
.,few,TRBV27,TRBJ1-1,CASCQGGDTEAFF,TGTGCCAGCTGCCAGGGAGGGGACACTGAAGCTTTCTTT
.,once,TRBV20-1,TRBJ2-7,CSARGDFEQYF,TGCAGTGCTAGAGGGGACTTCGAGCAGTACTTC
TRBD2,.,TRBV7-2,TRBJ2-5,CASSLGTSGSPQYF,TGTGCCAGCAGCTTAGGGACTAGCGGGAGCCCCCAGTACTTC
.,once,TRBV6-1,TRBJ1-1,CASSSAGRSNTEAFF,TGTGCCAGCAGTTCGGCGGGACGGTCGAACACTGAAGCTTTCTTT
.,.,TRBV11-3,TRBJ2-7,CASSFSGSEQYF,TGTGCCAGCAGCTTTTCAGGGAGCGAGCAGTACTTC
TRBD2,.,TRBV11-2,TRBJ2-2,CASNFLAGELFF,TGTGCCAGCAACTTTCTAGCGGGCGAGCTGTTTTTT
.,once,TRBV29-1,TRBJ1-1,CSVRTGNTEAFF,TGCAGCGTAAGGACGGGGAACACTGAAGCTTTCTTT
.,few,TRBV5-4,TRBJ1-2,CASSTGQPNYGYTF,TGTGCCAGCAGCACCGGACAGCCGAACTATGGCTACACCTTC
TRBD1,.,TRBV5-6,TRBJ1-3,CASSPGRGRSGNTIYF,TGTGCCAGCAGCCCTGGGAGGGGGCGATCTGGAAACACCATATATTTT
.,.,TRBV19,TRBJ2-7,CASSMGEISYEQYF,TGTGCCAGTAGTATGGGGGAGATTAGCTACGAGCAGTACTTC
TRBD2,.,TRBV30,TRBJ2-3,CAWSQPHGTSGRRNTQYF,TGTGCCTGGAGTCAGCCCCATGGGACTAGCGGGAGGCGGAATACGCAGTATTTT
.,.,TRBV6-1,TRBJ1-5,CASSAKMVGDNQPQHF,TGTGCCAGCAGTGCAAAAATGGTGGGAGACAATCAGCCCCAGCATTTT
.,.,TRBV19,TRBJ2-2,CASRWAPNTGELFF,TGTGCCAGTAGGTGGGCCCCGAACACCGGGGAGCTGTTTTTT
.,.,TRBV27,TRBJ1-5,CTSSFRGANPNQPQHF,TGTACCAGCAGTTTCCGGGGGGCCAACCCAAATCAGCCCCAGCATTTT
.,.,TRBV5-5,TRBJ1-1,CASSLKAQGWAFF,TGTGCCAGCAGCTTGAAGGCGCAGGGGTGGGCTTTCTTT
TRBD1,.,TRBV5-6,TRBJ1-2,CASSFDRGRGYTF,TGTGCCAGCAGCTTTGACAGGGGGCGCGGCTACACCTTC
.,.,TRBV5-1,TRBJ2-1,CASSPLIPSYNEQFF,TGCGCCAGCAGCCCACTCATCCCTTCCTACAATGAGCAGTTCTTC
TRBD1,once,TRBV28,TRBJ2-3,CASSHITGATDTQYF,TGTGCCAGCAGTCACATCACAGGGGCCACAGATACGCAGTATTTT
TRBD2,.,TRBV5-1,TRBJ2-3,CASSPGLAEDTQYF,TGCGCCAGCAGCCCCGGACTAGCGGAAGATACGCAGTATTTT
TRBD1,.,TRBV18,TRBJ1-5,CASSPLGQLSNQPQHF,TGTGCCAGCTCACCATTGGGACAGCTTAGCAATCAGCCCCAGCATTTT
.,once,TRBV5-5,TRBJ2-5,CASSLVALPGETQYF,TGTGCCAGCAGCTTGGTTGCTCTCCCCGGGGAGACCCAGTACTTC
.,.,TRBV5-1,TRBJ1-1,CASSSRRGGDTEAFF,TGCGCCAGCTCCTCGAGGCGTGGGGGGGACACTGAAGCTTTCTTT
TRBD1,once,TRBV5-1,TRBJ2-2,CASSLNPAGGPGELFF,TGCGCCAGCAGCTTGAACCCGGCAGGGGGCCCCGGGGAGCTGTTTTTT
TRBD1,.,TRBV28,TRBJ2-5,CASSTASEGQETQYF,TGTGCCAGCAGTACCGCCTCAGAGGGACAGGAGACCCAGTACTTC
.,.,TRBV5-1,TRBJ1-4,CASSLERGAGEKLFF,TGCGCCAGCAGCTTGGAGAGGGGGGCAGGAGAAAAACTGTTTTTT
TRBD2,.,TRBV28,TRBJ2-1,CASSLGLAGADEQFF,TGTGCCAGCAGTCTGGGACTAGCGGGAGCGGATGAGCAGTTCTTC
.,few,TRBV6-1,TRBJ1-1,CASSEASLGRGKTEAFF,TGTGCCAGCAGTGAAGCGTCGCTGGGCAGGGGTAAGACTGAAGCTTTCTTT
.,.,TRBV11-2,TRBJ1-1,CASSYLRTEAFF,TGTGCCAGCTCCTACTTAAGGACTGAAGCTTTCTTT
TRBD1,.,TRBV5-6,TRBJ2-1,CASSEGTGSNNEQFF,TGTGCCAGCAGCGAAGGGACAGGTAGCAACAATGAGCAGTTCTTC
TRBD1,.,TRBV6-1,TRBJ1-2,CASIRGTGMNGYTF,TGTGCCAGCATCAGGGGGACAGGGATGAATGGCTACACCTTC
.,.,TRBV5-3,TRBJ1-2,CASSLVGRANYGYTF,TGTGCCAGCAGCTTGGTCGGACGCGCTAACTATGGCTACACCTTC
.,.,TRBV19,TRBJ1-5,CASSLRVERYQPQHF,TGTGCCAGTAGTCTGCGGGTTGAACGTTATCAGCCCCAGCATTTT
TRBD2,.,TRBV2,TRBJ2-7,CASRSSGRIGYEQYF,TGTGCCAGCAGAAGTAGCGGGAGAATTGGCTACGAGCAGTACTTC
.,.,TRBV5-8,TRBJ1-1,CASSLALGLAFF,TGTGCCAGCAGCTTGGCCCTGGGGCTGGCTTTCTTT
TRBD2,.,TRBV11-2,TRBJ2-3,CASSPRAGGPSTDTQYF,TGTGCCAGCAGCCCCAGAGCGGGAGGGCCTAGTACAGATACGCAGTATTTT
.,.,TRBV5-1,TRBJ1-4,CASSLMGSEEKLFF,TGCGCCAGCAGCTTGATGGGTAGTGAGGAAAAACTGTTTTTT
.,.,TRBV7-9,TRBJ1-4,CASSEGGGPTNEKLFF,TGTGCCAGCAGCGAGGGAGGAGGGCCAACTAATGAAAAACTGTTTTTT
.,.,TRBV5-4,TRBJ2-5,CASSLGTRTETQYF,TGTGCCAGCAGCTTGGGTACTAGGACGGAGACCCAGTACTTC
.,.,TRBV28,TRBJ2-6,CASSLSGANVLTF,TGTGCCAGCAGTCTCTCTGGGGCCAACGTCCTGACTTTC
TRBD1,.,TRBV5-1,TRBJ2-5,CASSSPRGQRQETQYF,TGCGCCAGCAGCTCCCCCAGGGGGCAGCGGCAAGAGACCCAGTACTTC
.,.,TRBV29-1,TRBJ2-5,CSVGGVQETQYF,TGCAGCGTTGGGGGGGTCCAAGAGACCCAGTACTTC
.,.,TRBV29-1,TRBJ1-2,CSVASRWDDYGYTF,TGCAGCGTTGCCAGCAGGTGGGACGACTATGGCTACACCTTC
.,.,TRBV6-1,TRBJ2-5,CASSEAVRWGRETQYF,TGTGCCAGCAGTGAAGCTGTTCGGTGGGGACGAGAGACCCAGTACTTC
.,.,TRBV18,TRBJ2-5,CASSPQPSSQETQYF,TGTGCCAGCTCACCACAACCTAGCTCGCAAGAGACCCAGTACTTC